This note documents a single T cell receptor beta chain sequence. V was clipped by 8 bases and J by 5 bases, with 9 bases between them. Germline assignment: CDR1 SNHLY and CDR2 FYNNEI. CDR3 size: 11 residues. These data belong to a study of T cell responses to AZD1222 COVID-19 vaccine. Sequencing was performed with immunoSEQ multiplex PCR; in TCRdb, only in-frame clones are kept and a portion is missing. The sample includes 120,000 or so clones, 70% to 90% seen only once; the top ten take 2.5% to 3.5%. The sequenced sample was peripheral blood, obtained 28 days after the second AZD1222 dose. This rearrangement joins TRBV2 to TRBJ1-1; D ambiguous. The TCR comes from an adult who received the AZD1222 COVID-19 vaccine. CDR3 coding DNA: TGTGCCAGCTTAGATTGGACTGAAGCTTTCTTT. It yields the protein CASLDWTEAFF.